A selection of T cell receptor beta chains follows, all from one sample in a study of blood T cell repertoires in COVID-19. The repertoire was sequenced with immunoSEQ multiplex PCR; TCRdb's copy has only in-frame clones and lacks some. The table lists 130,000 or so clones, 88% of them singletons. The specimen was peripheral blood. The receptors shown here come from a human donor with COVID-19, enrolled during active disease. The donor label of this sample is uncertain. CDR3s include the opening cysteine and the closing phenylalanine or tryptophan. The D gene is left open where the match is weak. Size is omitted from some rows. Given values are once, few, many or a class for expanded clones.

D gene: .; V gene: TRBV1; clone size: few; J gene: TRBJ2-1; CDR3 DNA: TGCACCAGCAGCCATCCCGGTCTAGGAACCTACAATGAGCAGTTCTTC; CDR3 protein: CTSSHPGLGTYNEQFF
D gene: .; V gene: TRBV7-3; clone size: .; J gene: TRBJ2-7; CDR3 DNA: TGTGCCAGCAGCTCAACGACGGAGGGGACCTACGAGCAGTACTTC; CDR3 protein: CASSSTTEGTYEQYF
D gene: TRBD2; V gene: TRBV25-1; clone size: .; J gene: TRBJ2-7; CDR3 DNA: TGTGCCAGCAGTGAATCTACTCCGACTAGCTGGTCGCACGAGCAGTACTTC; CDR3 protein: CASSESTPTSWSHEQYF
D gene: .; V gene: TRBV27; clone size: .; J gene: TRBJ1-5; CDR3 DNA: TGTGCCAGCAGTCTTTATTTTTCCGCGGATAGCAATCAGCCCCAGCATTTT; CDR3 protein: CASSLYFSADSNQPQHF
D gene: .; V gene: TRBV5-1; clone size: few; J gene: TRBJ1-1; CDR3 DNA: TGCGCCAGCAGCTTGGGGTCAGAAACTGAAGCTTTCTTT; CDR3 protein: CASSLGSETEAFF
D gene: TRBD1; V gene: TRBV10-2; clone size: .; J gene: TRBJ1-5; CDR3 DNA: TGCGCCAGCAACAGGGACAGGGTCGGTCAGCCCCAGCATTTT; CDR3 protein: CASNRDRVGQPQHF
D gene: TRBD1; V gene: TRBV5-4; clone size: .; J gene: TRBJ1-3; CDR3 DNA: TGTGCCAGCAGCGCAGGACAGGGGGGTTACTCTGGAAACACCATATATTTT; CDR3 protein: CASSAGQGGYSGNTIYF
D gene: .; V gene: TRBV5-1; clone size: once; J gene: TRBJ2-3; CDR3 DNA: TGCGCCAGCAGCTTAGCGGTGAGAGATACGCAGTATTTT; CDR3 protein: CASSLAVRDTQYF
D gene: .; V gene: TRBV18; clone size: .; J gene: TRBJ1-2; CDR3 DNA: TGTGCCAGCTCACCAGATATGAAGCAGGGGATGAGTGGCTACACCTTC; CDR3 protein: CASSPDMKQGMSGYTF
D gene: .; V gene: TRBV25-1; clone size: .; J gene: TRBJ2-2; CDR3 DNA: TGTGCCAGCAGTGCCAGGGAGGGGGACACCGGGGAGCTGTTTTTT; CDR3 protein: CASSAREGDTGELFF
D gene: TRBD2; V gene: TRBV24-1; clone size: .; J gene: TRBJ2-1; CDR3 DNA: TGTGCCACCAGTGATTTAAGCGGGGGGACCTACAATGAGCAGTTCTTC; CDR3 protein: CATSDLSGGTYNEQFF
D gene: .; V gene: TRBV27; clone size: .; J gene: TRBJ1-5; CDR3 DNA: TGTGCCAGCAGTTATCCCCCGCGGGGGGCCAGAGTTCAGCCCCAGCATTTT; CDR3 protein: CASSYPPRGARVQPQHF
D gene: .; V gene: TRBV27; clone size: .; J gene: TRBJ2-3; CDR3 DNA: TGTGCCAGCAGTTTACGGGACACAGATACGCAGTATTTT; CDR3 protein: CASSLRDTDTQYF
D gene: TRBD1; V gene: TRBV28; clone size: few; J gene: TRBJ2-7; CDR3 DNA: TGTGCCAGCAGAAGGACAGGGGGGGCCTACGAGCAGTACTTC; CDR3 protein: CASRRTGGAYEQYF
D gene: .; V gene: TRBV19; clone size: .; J gene: TRBJ2-7; CDR3 DNA: TGTGCCAGTAGTATATATAGCGGTTCCTACGAGCAGTACTTC; CDR3 protein: CASSIYSGSYEQYF
D gene: .; V gene: TRBV7-2; clone size: .; J gene: TRBJ2-1; CDR3 DNA: TGTGCCAGCGCTAACCCCTGGGGGGTAAATGAGCAGTTCTTC; CDR3 protein: CASANPWGVNEQFF
D gene: TRBD1; V gene: TRBV3-1/TRBV3-2; clone size: .; J gene: TRBJ1-3; CDR3 DNA: TGTGCCAGCAGCTCCATATCGACAGGGATGGGCTCTCCAGGAAACACCATATATTTT; CDR3 protein: CASSSISTGMGSPGNTIYF
D gene: .; V gene: TRBV28; clone size: .; J gene: TRBJ1-1; CDR3 DNA: TGTGCCAGCAGTTTATGGCGGTCCGGCGCTGGGAACACTGAAGCTTTCTTT; CDR3 protein: CASSLWRSGAGNTEAFF
D gene: .; V gene: TRBV2; clone size: .; J gene: TRBJ2-1; CDR3 DNA: TGTGCCAGCAGTGAAACGTCAGGGGCGTACAATGAGCAGTTCTTC; CDR3 protein: CASSETSGAYNEQFF
D gene: .; V gene: TRBV10-2; clone size: .; J gene: TRBJ1-1; CDR3 DNA: TGCGCCAGCAGTGAGTCGGGGCAGGTTGAAGCTTTCTTT; CDR3 protein: CASSESGQVEAFF
D gene: .; V gene: TRBV29-1; clone size: .; J gene: TRBJ2-7; CDR3 DNA: TGCAGCGTTGGACAGGCCTCCTACGAGCAGTACTTC; CDR3 protein: CSVGQASYEQYF
D gene: TRBD2; V gene: TRBV9; clone size: .; J gene: TRBJ2-1; CDR3 DNA: TGTGCCAGCAGCCCGGGGACTAGCGGGCGGGAGCAGTTCTTC; CDR3 protein: CASSPGTSGREQFF
D gene: .; V gene: TRBV5-1; clone size: .; J gene: TRBJ1-1; CDR3 DNA: TGCGCCAGCAGCTTGGACGGTGGAGGGACTGAAGCTTTCTTT; CDR3 protein: CASSLDGGGTEAFF
D gene: TRBD1; V gene: TRBV28; clone size: .; J gene: TRBJ1-2; CDR3 DNA: TGTGCCAGCAGTTTAGCAGGGGGCGATGGCTACACCTTC; CDR3 protein: CASSLAGGDGYTF
D gene: .; V gene: TRBV4-1; clone size: .; J gene: TRBJ2-6; CDR3 DNA: TGCGCCAGCGGGCAGGAAAGCTCTGGGGCCAACGTCCTGACTTTC; CDR3 protein: CASGQESSGANVLTF
D gene: TRBD2; V gene: TRBV7-3; clone size: .; J gene: TRBJ2-3; CDR3 DNA: TGTGCCAGCAGCCCCGGGGGGGCCGGCACAGATACGCAGTATTTT; CDR3 protein: CASSPGGAGTDTQYF
D gene: TRBD2; V gene: TRBV3-1/TRBV3-2; clone size: .; J gene: TRBJ2-5; CDR3 DNA: TGTGCCAGCAGCCAGGGTCCAAGCGGGGGTGAGACCCAGTACTTC; CDR3 protein: CASSQGPSGGETQYF
D gene: TRBD1; V gene: TRBV10-3; clone size: few; J gene: TRBJ1-1; CDR3 DNA: TGTGCCATCAGGGGACCGGGACAGGGAGGTTCTGAAGCTTTCTTT; CDR3 protein: CAIRGPGQGGSEAFF
D gene: .; V gene: TRBV5-1; clone size: .; J gene: TRBJ1-6; CDR3 DNA: TGCGCCAGCAGCACACAGGGACCCTATAATTCACCCCTCCACTTT; CDR3 protein: CASSTQGPYNSPLHF
D gene: TRBD2; V gene: TRBV18; clone size: .; J gene: TRBJ2-3; CDR3 DNA: TGTGCCAGCTCACCGCTTGCCCTTAGCGGGAAAGGGGGACCAGATACGCAGTATTTT; CDR3 protein: CASSPLALSGKGGPDTQYF
D gene: TRBD1; V gene: TRBV6-5; clone size: .; J gene: TRBJ1-2; CDR3 DNA: TGTGCCAGCAGTTACCAGGGGGCGGACTATGGCTACACCTTC; CDR3 protein: CASSYQGADYGYTF
D gene: .; V gene: TRBV10-3; clone size: once; J gene: TRBJ2-2; CDR3 DNA: TGTGCCATCAGTGACCGGGGGGGACAGGGCAACACCGGGGAGCTGTTTTTT; CDR3 protein: CAISDRGGQGNTGELFF
D gene: TRBD1; V gene: TRBV5-1; clone size: .; J gene: TRBJ2-5; CDR3 DNA: TGCGCCAGCAGCGGGGGGACAGGGGGTTACCAAGAGACCCAGTACTTC; CDR3 protein: CASSGGTGGYQETQYF
D gene: .; V gene: TRBV6-4; clone size: .; J gene: TRBJ2-7; CDR3 DNA: TGTGCCAGCAGTGCTGAAGCGGACTCCTACGAGCAGTACTTC; CDR3 protein: CASSAEADSYEQYF